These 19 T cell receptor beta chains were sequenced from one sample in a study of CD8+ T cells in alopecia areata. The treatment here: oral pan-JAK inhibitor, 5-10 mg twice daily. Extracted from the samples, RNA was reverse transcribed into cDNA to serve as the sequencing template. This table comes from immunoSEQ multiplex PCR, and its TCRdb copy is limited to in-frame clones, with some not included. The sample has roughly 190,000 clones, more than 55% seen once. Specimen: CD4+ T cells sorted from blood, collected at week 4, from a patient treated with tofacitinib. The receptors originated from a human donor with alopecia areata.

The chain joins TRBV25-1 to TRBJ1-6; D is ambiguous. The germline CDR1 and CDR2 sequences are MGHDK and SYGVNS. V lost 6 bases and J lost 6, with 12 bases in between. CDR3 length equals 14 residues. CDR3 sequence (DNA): TGTGCCAGCAGCAGCCGGCCTAGTAATTCACCCCTCCACTTT. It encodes CASSSRPSNSPLHF.

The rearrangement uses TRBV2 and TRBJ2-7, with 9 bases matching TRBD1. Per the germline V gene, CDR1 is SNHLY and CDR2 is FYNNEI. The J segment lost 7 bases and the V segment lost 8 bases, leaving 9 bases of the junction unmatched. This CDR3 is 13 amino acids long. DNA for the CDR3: TGTGCCAGCGGCGAATTGACAGGGGGGGAGCAGTACTTC. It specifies CASGELTGGEQYF.

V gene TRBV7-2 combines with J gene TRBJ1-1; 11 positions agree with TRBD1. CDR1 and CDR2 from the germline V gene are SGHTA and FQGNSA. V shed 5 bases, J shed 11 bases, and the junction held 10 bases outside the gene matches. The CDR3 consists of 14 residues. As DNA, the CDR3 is TGTGCCAGCAGCCTCGGACAGGGGGCGCGGGGCGCTTTCTTT. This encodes CASSLGQGARGAFF.

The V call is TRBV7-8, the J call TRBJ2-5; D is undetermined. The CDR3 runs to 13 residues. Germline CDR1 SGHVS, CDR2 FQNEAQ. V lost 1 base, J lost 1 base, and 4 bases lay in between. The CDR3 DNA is TGTGCCAGCAGCTTAGTGTCCCAAGAGACCCAGTACTTC. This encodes CASSLVSQETQYF.

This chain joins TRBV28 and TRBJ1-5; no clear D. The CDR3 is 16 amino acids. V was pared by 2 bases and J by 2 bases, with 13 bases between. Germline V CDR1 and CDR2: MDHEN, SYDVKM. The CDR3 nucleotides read TGTGCCAGCAGTTTAGTGCCGGGGAGCGGCAATCAGCCCCAGCATTTT. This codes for CASSLVPGSGNQPQHF.

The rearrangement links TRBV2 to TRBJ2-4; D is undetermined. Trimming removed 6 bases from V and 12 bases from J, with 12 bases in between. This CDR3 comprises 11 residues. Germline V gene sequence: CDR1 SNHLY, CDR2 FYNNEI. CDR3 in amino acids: CASSKNGRQYF. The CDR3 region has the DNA TGTGCCAGCAGCAAAAATGGCCGTCAGTACTTC.

CDR3 sequence (DNA): TGTGCCAGCAGCTTACCGCGGACTAGGCAAGAGACCCAGTACTTC. Its protein is CASSLPRTRQETQYF. J is TRBJ2-5 and V is TRBV11-2; TRBD2 matches 7 bases. V lost 2 bases, J lost 2 bases, and 5 bases stayed unmatched. There are 15 residues in the CDR3. Germline loops: CDR1 SGHAT, CDR2 FQNNGV.

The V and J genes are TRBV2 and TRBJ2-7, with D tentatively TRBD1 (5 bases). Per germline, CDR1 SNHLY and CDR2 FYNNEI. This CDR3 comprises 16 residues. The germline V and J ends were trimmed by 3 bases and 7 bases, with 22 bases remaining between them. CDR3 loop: CASSDLRVWGRGEQYF. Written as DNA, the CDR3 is TGTGCCAGCAGTGACCTAAGGGTTTGGGGTAGGGGTGAGCAGTACTTC.

CDR3 region: CASSVAPSGDFIHNEQFF. The CDR3 nucleotides read TGTGCCAGCAGCGTAGCTCCTAGCGGGGATTTCATCCACAATGAGCAGTTCTTC. V and J are TRBV9 and TRBJ2-1, with TRBD2 matching 9 bases. Germline CDR1 is SGDLS and CDR2 is YYNGEE. V lost 0 bases, J lost 5 bases, and 12 bases stayed unmatched. This CDR3 region has 18 residues.

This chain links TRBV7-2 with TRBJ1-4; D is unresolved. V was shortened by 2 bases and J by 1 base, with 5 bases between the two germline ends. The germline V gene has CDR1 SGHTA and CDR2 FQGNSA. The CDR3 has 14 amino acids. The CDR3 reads CASSLTGTNEKLFF. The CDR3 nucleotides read TGTGCCAGCAGCTTAACGGGAACTAATGAAAAACTGTTTTTT.

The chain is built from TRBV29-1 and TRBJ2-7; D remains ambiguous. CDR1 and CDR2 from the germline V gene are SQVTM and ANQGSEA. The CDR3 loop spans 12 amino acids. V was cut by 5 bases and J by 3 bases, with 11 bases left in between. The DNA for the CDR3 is TGCAGCGTTAAAAAACCTGACTACGAGCAGTACTTC. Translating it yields CSVKKPDYEQYF.

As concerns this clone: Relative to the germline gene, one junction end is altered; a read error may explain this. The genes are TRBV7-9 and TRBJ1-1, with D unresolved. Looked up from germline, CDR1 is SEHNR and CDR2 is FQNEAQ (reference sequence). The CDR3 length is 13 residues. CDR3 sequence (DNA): TGTGCCAGCAGCTTAGCAGGGTTCACTGAAGCCTTCTTT. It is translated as CASSLAGFTEAFF.

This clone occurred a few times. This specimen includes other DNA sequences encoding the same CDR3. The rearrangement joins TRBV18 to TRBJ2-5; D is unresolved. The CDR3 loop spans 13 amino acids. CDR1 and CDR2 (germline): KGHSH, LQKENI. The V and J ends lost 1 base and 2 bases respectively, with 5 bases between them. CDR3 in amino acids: CASSPQGQETQYF. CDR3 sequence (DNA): TGTGCCAGCTCACCACAGGGACAAGAGACCCAGTACTTC.

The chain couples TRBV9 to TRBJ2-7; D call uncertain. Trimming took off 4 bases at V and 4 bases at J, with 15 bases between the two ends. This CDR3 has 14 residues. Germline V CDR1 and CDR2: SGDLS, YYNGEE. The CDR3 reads CASSSTMGTYEQYF. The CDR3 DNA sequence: TGTGCCAGCAGCTCCACGATGGGCACATACGAGCAGTACTTC.

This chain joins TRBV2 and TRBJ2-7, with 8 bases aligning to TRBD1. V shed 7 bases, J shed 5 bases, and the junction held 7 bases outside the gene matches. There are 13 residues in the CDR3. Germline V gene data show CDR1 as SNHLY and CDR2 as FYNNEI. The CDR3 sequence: CASTGGAGNEQYF. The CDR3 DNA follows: TGTGCCAGCACAGGGGGCGCCGGGAACGAGCAGTACTTC.

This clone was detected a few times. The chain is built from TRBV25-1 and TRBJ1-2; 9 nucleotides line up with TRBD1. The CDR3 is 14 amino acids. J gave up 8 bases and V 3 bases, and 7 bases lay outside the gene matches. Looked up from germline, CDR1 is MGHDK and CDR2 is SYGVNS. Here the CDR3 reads CASSDYRGHRGYTF. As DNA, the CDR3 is TGTGCCAGCAGTGACTACAGGGGGCATCGAGGCTACACCTTC.

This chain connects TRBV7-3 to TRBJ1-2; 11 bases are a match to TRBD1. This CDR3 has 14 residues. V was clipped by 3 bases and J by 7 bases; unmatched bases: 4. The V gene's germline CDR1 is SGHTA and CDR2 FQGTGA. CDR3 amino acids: CASSLGQGEGGYTF. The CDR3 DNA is TGTGCCAGCAGCTTGGGACAGGGGGAAGGTGGCTACACCTTC.

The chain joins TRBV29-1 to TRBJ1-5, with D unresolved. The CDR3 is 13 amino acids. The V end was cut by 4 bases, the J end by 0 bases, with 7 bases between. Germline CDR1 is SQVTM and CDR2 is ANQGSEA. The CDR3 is CSVGWYSNQPQHF. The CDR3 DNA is TGCAGCGTTGGGTGGTATAGCAATCAGCCCCAGCATTTT.

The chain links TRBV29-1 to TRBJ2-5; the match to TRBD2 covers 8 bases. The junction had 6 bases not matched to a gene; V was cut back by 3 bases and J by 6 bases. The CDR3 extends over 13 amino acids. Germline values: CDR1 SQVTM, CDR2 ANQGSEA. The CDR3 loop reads CSVDGRGVQTQYF. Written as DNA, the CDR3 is TGCAGCGTTGATGGGCGGGGGGTCCAGACCCAGTACTTC.